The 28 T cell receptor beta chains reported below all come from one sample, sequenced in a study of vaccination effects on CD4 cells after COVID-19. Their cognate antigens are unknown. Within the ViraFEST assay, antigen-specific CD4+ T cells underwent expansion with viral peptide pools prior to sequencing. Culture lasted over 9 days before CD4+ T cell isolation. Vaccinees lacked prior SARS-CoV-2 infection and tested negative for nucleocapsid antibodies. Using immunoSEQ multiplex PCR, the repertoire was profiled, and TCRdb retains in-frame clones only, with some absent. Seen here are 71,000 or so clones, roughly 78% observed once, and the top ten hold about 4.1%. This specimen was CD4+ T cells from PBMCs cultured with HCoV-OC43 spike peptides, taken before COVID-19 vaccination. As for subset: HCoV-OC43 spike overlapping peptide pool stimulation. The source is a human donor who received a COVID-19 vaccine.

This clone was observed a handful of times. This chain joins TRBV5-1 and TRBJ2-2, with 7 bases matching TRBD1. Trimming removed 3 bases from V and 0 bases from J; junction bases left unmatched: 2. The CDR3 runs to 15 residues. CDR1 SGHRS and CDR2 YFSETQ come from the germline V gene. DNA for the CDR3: TGCGCCAGCAGCTCGGGACAGTCGAACACCGGGGAGCTGTTTTTT. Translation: CASSSGQSNTGELFF.

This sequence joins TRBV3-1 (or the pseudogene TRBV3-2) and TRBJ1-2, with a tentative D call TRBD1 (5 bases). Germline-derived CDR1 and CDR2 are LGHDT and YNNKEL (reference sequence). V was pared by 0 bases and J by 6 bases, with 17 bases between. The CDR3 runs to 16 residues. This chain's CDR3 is CASSQDSRGGRNGYTF. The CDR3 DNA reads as TGTGCCAGCAGCCAAGATTCACGCGGGGGTCGGAATGGCTACACCTTC.

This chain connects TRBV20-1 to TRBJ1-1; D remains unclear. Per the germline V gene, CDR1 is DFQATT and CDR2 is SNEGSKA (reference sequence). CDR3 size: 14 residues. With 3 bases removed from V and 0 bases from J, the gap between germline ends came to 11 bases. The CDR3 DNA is TGCAGTGCTAGTAGCCATCCGATGAACACTGAAGCTTTCTTT. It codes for CSASSHPMNTEAFF.

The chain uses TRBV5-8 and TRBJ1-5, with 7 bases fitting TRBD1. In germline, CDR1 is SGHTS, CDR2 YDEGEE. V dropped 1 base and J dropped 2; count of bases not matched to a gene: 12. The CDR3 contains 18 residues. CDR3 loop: CASSLQNTAGGRNQPQHF. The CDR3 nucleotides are TGTGCCAGCAGCTTGCAGAATACGGCAGGGGGGCGCAATCAGCCCCAGCATTTT.

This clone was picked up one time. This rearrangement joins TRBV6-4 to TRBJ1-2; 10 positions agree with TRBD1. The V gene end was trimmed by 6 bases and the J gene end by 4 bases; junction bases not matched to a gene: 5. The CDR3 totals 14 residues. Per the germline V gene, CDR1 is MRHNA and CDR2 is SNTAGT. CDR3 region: CASRPGQGIYGYTF. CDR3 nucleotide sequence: TGTGCCAGCAGACCGGGACAGGGGATCTATGGCTACACCTTC.

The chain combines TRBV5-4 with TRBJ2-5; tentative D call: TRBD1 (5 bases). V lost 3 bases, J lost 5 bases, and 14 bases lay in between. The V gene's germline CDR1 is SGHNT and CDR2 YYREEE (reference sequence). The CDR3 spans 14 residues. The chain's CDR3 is CASSSQGYRETQYF. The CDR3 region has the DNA TGTGCCAGCAGCTCGCAGGGATACAGGGAGACCCAGTACTTC.

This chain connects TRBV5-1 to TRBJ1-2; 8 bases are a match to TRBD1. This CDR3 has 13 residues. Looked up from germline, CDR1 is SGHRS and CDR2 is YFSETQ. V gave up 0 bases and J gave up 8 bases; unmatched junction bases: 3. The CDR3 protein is CASSLGDRYGYTF. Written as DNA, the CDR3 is TGCGCCAGCAGCTTGGGGGACAGGTACGGCTACACCTTC.

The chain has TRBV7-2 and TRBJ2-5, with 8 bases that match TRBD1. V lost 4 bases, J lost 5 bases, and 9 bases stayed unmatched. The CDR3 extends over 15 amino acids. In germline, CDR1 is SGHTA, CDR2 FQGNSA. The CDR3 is CASSSSTGVEETQYF. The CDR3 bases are TGTGCCAGCAGCTCGTCGACAGGGGTAGAGGAGACCCAGTACTTC.

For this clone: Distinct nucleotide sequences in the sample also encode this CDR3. The CDR3 region has the DNA TGCGCCAGCAGCTTGGTCCAGGGCACAGATACGCAGTATTTT. Encoded protein: CASSLVQGTDTQYF. The chain links TRBV5-1 to TRBJ2-3; no clear D. Germline V gene data show CDR1 as SGHRS and CDR2 as YFSETQ. The CDR3 contains 14 residues. Trimming took off 0 bases at V and 1 base at J, with 6 bases between the two ends.

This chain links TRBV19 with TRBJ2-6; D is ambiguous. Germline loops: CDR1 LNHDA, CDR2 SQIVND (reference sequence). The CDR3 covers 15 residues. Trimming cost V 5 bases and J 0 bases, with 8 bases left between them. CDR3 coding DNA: TGTGCCAGTAGTTACGGTTACTCTGGGGCCAACGTCCTGACTTTC. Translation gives CASSYGYSGANVLTF.

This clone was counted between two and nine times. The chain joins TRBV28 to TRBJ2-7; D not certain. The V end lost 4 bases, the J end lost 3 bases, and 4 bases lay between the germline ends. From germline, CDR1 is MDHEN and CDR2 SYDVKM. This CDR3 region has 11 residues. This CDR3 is CASSSNYEQYV. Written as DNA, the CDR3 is TGTGCCAGCAGTTCTAACTACGAGCAGTACGTC.

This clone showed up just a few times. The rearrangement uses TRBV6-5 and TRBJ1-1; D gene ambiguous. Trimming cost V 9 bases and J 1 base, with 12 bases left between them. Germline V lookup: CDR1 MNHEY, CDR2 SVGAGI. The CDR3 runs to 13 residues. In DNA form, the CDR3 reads TGTGCCAGTTCCCAGGCTCGGAACACTGAAGCTTTCTTT. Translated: CASSQARNTEAFF.

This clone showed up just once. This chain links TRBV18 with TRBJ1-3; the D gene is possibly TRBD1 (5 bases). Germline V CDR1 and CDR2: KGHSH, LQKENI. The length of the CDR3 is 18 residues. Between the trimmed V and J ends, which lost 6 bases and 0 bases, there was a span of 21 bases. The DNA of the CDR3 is TGTGCCAGCTCTTCAAGTATAACAGGTCCCCTCTCTGGAAACACCATATATTTT. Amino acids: CASSSSITGPLSGNTIYF. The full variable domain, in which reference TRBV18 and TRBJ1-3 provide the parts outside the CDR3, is NAGVMQNPRHLVRRRGQEARLRCSPMKGHSHVYWYRQLPEEGLKFMVYLQKENIIDESGMPKERFSAEFPKEGPSILRIQQVVRGDSAAYFCASSSSITGPLSGNTIYFGEGSWLTVV.

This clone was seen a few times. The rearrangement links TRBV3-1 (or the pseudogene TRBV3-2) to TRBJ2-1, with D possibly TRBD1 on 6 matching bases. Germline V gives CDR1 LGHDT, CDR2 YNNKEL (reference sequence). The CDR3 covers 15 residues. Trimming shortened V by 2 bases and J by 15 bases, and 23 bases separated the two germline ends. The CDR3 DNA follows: TGTGCCAGCAGCCAATTTGGGACAATTGGGGCCTTATCGTTCTTC. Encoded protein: CASSQFGTIGALSFF.

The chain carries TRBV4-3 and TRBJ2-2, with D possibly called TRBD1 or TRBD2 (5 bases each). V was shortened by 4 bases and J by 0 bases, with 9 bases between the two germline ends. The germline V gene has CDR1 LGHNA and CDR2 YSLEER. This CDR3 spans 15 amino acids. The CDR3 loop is CASSLGPTNTGELFF. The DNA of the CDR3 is TGCGCCAGCAGCCTGGGACCGACGAACACCGGGGAGCTGTTTTTT.

The CDR3 bases are TGTGCCGTAAGCGGGGGGGCGCCAGATACGCAGTATTTT. This translates into CAVSGGAPDTQYF. The J gene is TRBJ2-3, the V gene TRBV30, with 10 bases that match TRBD2. Germline V gives CDR1 GTSNPN, CDR2 SVGIG (reference sequence). The CDR3 runs 13 residues. The trim removed 8 bases at V and 4 bases at J, leaving 6 bases unmatched.

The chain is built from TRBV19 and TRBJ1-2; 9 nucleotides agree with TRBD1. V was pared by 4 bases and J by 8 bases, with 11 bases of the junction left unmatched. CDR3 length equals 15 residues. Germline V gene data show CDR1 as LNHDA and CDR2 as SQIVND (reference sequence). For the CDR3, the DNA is TGTGCCAGTAGTACGATGACAGGGGGAAGGGGCGGCTACACCTTC. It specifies CASSTMTGGRGGYTF. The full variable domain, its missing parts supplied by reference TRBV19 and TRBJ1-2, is DGGITQSPKYLFRKEGQNVTLSCEQNLNHDAMYWYRQDPGQGLRLIYYSQIVNDFQKGDIAEGYSVSREKKESFPLTVTSAQKNPTAFYLCASSTMTGGRGGYTFGSGTRLTVV.

CDR3 in amino acids: CASSLYRNTEAFF. The CDR3 DNA follows: TGTGCCAGTAGTCTCTACAGAAACACTGAAGCTTTCTTT. This chain links TRBV19 with TRBJ1-1, with no clear D. In germline, CDR1 is LNHDA, CDR2 SQIVND (reference sequence). Trimming removed 5 bases from V and 2 bases from J, with 9 bases in between. This CDR3 is built from 13 residues.

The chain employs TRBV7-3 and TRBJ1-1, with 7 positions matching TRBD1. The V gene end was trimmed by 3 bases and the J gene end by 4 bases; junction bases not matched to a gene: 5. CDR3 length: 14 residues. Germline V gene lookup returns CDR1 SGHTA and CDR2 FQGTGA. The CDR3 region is CASSFSTGATEAFF. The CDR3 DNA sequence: TGTGCCAGCAGCTTTTCTACAGGGGCCACTGAAGCTTTCTTT. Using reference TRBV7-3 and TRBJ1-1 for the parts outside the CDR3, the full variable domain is GAGVSQTPSNKVTEKGKYVELRCDPISGHTALYWYRQSLGQGPEFLIYFQGTGAADDSGLPNDRFFAVRPEGSVSTLKIQRTERGDSAVYLCASSFSTGATEAFFGQGTRLTVV.

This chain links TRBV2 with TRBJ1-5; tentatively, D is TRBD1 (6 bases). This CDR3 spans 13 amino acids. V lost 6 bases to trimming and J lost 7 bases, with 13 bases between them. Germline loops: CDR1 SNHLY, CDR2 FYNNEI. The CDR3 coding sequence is TGTGCCAGCAGGTACAGGGCGTTACAGCCCCAGCATTTT. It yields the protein CASRYRALQPQHF.

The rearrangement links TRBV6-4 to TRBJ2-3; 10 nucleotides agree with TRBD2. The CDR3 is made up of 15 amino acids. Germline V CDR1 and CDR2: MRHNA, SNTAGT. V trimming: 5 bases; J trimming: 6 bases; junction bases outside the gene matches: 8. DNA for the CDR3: TGTGCCAGCAGTAGGCTAGCGGGGGCGGTCGATACGCAGTATTTT. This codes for CASSRLAGAVDTQYF.

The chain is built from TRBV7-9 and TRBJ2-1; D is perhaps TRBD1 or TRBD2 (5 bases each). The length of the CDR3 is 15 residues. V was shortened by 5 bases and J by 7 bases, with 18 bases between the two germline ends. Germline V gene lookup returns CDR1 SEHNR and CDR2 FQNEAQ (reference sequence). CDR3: CASSPGAISSNEQFF. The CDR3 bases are TGTGCCAGCAGCCCCGGGGCCATTAGCAGTAATGAGCAGTTCTTC.

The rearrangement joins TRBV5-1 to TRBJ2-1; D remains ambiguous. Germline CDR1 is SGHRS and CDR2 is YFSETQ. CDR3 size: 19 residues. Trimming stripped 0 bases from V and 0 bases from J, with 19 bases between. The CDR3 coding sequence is TGCGCCAGCAGCTTGGTTGTGATTATTAACCTTTACTCCTACAATGAGCAGTTCTTC. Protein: CASSLVVIINLYSYNEQFF.

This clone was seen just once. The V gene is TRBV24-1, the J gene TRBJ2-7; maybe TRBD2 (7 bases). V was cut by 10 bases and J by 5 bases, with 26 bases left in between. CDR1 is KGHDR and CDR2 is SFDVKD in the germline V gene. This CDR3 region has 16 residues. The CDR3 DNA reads TGTGCCACTCCTACCCCGGGGAGAACGGGGGGCCACGAGCAGTACGTC. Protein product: CATPTPGRTGGHEQYV.

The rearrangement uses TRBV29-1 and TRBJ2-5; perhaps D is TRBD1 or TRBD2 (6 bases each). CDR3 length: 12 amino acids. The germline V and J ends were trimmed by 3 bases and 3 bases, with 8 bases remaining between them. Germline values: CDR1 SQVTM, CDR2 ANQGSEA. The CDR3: CSVEEGEETQYF. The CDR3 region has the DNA TGCAGCGTTGAGGAGGGGGAAGAGACCCAGTACTTC.

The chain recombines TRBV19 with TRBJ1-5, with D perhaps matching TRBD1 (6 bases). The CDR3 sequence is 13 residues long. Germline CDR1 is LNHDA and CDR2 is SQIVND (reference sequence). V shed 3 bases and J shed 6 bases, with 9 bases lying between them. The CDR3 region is CASSMGGLQPQHF. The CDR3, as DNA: TGTGCCAGTAGTATGGGGGGGCTTCAGCCCCAGCATTTT.

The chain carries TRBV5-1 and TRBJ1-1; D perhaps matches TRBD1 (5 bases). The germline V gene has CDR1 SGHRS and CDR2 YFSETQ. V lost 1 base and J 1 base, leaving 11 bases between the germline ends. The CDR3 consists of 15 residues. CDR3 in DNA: TGCGCCAGCAGCTTGTCGTCAGGGTGGAACACTGAAGCTTTCTTT. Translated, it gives CASSLSSGWNTEAFF.

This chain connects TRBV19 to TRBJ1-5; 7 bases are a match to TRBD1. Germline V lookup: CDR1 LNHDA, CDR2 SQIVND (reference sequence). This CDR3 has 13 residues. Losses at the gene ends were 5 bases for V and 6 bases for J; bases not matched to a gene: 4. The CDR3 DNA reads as TGTGCCAGTAGTGAGGGGGCAGGTCAGCCCCAGCATTTT. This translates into CASSEGAGQPQHF.